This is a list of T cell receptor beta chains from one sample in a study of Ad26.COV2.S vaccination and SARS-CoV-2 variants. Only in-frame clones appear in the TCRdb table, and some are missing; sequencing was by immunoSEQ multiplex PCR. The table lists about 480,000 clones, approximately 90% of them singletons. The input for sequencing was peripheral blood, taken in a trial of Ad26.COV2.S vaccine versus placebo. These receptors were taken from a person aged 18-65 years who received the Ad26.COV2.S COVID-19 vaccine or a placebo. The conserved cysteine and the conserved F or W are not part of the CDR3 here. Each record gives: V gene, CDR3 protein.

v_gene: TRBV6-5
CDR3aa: ASSTGGRYGYT

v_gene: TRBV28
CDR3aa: ASSRPVGGYYEQY

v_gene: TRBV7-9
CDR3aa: ASSLGTENEKLF

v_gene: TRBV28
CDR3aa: ASSSGAGGWDEQF

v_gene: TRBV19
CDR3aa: ASSLSDRGELGRQPQH

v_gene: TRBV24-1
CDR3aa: ATSDPGGEGSYNEQF

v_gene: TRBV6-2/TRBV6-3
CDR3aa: ASSYSNPGQGLF

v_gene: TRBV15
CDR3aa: ATSRPRTGGEKLF

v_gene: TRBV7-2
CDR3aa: ASSLVRGGYNEQF

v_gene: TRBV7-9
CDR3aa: ASSQPGGTEAF

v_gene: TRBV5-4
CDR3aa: ASTSLGGWRTEAF

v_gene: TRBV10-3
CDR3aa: AISPGGGYGYT

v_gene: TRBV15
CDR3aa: ATSRDEGEKLF

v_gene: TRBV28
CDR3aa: ASSFYYRAHDQSSPLH

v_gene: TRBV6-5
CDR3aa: ASSYPSGGGSTEAF

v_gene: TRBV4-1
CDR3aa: ASSQVRHLDTLH

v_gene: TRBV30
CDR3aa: AWSGRTSGSLGGGQETQY

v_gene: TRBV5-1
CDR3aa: ASSPGTTYNEQF

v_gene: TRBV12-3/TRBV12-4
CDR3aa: ASSLKGAGELF

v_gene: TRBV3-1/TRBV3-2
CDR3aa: ASSPTAPNYGYT

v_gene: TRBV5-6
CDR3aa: ASSSRGPGQPQH

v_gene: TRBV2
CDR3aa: ASSHDRKLPYGYT

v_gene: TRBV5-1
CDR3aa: ASSLGRDTDTQY